Below, 29 T cell receptor beta chains from the same sample are listed, as sequenced in a study of control samples from healthy donors and cancer patients. Measured with immunoSEQ multiplex PCR; TCRdb has only the in-frame clones, and not every one. This table holds about 79,000 clones, approximately 94% found once. The sequenced sample was PBMCs. These receptors all come from a woman between 40 and 50 years old with lung cancer.

CDR3 bases: TGTGCCAGCAGCGTAGCACAGGACGTGAATGGCTACACCTTC. This sequence encodes CASSVAQDVNGYTF. The chain carries TRBV9 and TRBJ1-2, with D possibly matching TRBD1 (5 bases). Germline CDR1 is SGDLS and CDR2 is YYNGEE. This CDR3 contains 14 residues. Trimming shortened V by 0 bases and J by 6 bases, and 12 bases separated the two germline ends.

The chain joins TRBV19 to TRBJ1-1; D might be TRBD1 (5 bases). Germline V lookup: CDR1 LNHDA, CDR2 SQIVND (reference sequence). V lost 3 bases and J lost 2, with 13 bases in between. CDR3 length: 15 amino acids. In DNA, the CDR3 is TGTGCCAGTAGTATCGGTAGCACAGGAAACACTGAAGCTTTCTTT. Translated: CASSIGSTGNTEAFF.

The J gene is TRBJ2-3, the V gene TRBV2, with 8 bases fitting TRBD2. The V gene's germline CDR1 is SNHLY and CDR2 FYNNEI. V shed 2 bases, J shed 3 bases, and the junction held 4 bases outside the gene matches. CDR3 length equals 15 residues. CDR3: CASSEQRGRTDTQYF. DNA for the CDR3: TGTGCCAGCAGTGAACAGCGGGGGAGAACAGATACGCAGTATTTT.

V is TRBV27 and J is TRBJ1-5, with D possibly being TRBD1 (5 bases). Germline loops: CDR1 MNHEY, CDR2 SMNVEV (reference sequence). V lost 8 bases and J lost 8, with 10 bases in between. The CDR3 length is 11 residues. The DNA for the CDR3 is TGTGCCAGCGGGACCGTCGAGCCCCAGCATTTT. It encodes CASGTVEPQHF.

This clone was observed a handful of times. The CDR3 reads CASSQRRTTQPFNEKLFF. In nucleotides, the CDR3 is TGTGCCAGCAGTCAACGACGGACAACCCAACCTTTTAATGAAAAACTGTTTTTT. This chain connects TRBV6-6 to TRBJ1-4, with D possibly matching TRBD1 (5 bases). Trimming stripped 5 bases from V and 4 bases from J, with 23 bases between. CDR3 length equals 18 residues. The germline CDR1 and CDR2 sequences are MNHNY and SVGAGI (reference sequence).

The CDR3: CASSLVGQGALGYTF. CDR3 nucleotide sequence: TGCGCCAGCAGCTTGGTGGGACAGGGGGCGCTGGGCTACACCTTC. The chain uses TRBV5-1 and TRBJ1-2; 12 bases are shared with TRBD1. This CDR3 is 15 amino acids long. Germline V gene lookup returns CDR1 SGHRS and CDR2 YFSETQ. Trimming cost V 0 bases and J 8 bases; bases outside gene matches: 5.

The chain employs TRBV2 and TRBJ2-1; tentative D call: TRBD2 (5 bases). The CDR3 extends over 18 amino acids. The germline V gene has CDR1 SNHLY and CDR2 FYNNEI. Trimming left V 6 bases short and J 0 bases short, with 21 bases between. CDR3 in DNA: TGTGCCAGCAGCAGTAGACGGGGTGCAGCTAGCTCCTACAATGAGCAGTTCTTC. It translates to CASSSRRGAASSYNEQFF.

The gene calls are TRBV28 and TRBJ2-1; a weak D match, TRBD2 (5 bases). The CDR3 totals 13 residues. Trimming cost V 7 bases and J 3 bases, with 10 bases left between them. CDR1 is MDHEN and CDR2 is SYDVKM in the germline V gene. CDR3 residues: CASIRGFYNEQFF. For the CDR3, the DNA is TGTGCCAGCATTCGGGGTTTCTACAATGAGCAGTTCTTC.

The rearrangement joins TRBV19 to TRBJ1-2, with D possibly being TRBD1 (5 bases). Per germline, CDR1 LNHDA and CDR2 SQIVND (reference sequence). With 6 bases removed from V and 11 bases from J, the gap between germline ends came to 19 bases. The CDR3 covers 13 residues. CDR3 region: CASRASGDSAYTF. In DNA form, the CDR3 reads TGTGCCAGTAGGGCATCTGGAGACAGCGCGTACACCTTC.

This clone has just one count. The rearrangement links TRBV3-1 (or the pseudogene TRBV3-2) to TRBJ2-5; TRBD1 or TRBD2 may be the D gene (5 bases each). The CDR3 loop spans 16 amino acids. V was shortened by 1 base and J by 1 base, with 13 bases between the two germline ends. The germline CDR1 and CDR2 sequences are LGHDT and YNNKEL (reference sequence). The CDR3 DNA is TGTGCCAGCAGCCAAGCGGGGCCTAGCAGCCAAGAGACCCAGTACTTC. It specifies CASSQAGPSSQETQYF.

This chain links TRBV14 with TRBJ1-1; TRBD1 agrees at 9 bases. Germline V gene lookup returns CDR1 SGHDN and CDR2 FVKESK. This CDR3 contains 16 residues. The ends lost 2 bases at V and 2 bases at J; junction bases unmatched: 6. CDR3 loop: CASSQLDRGANTEAFF. As DNA, the CDR3 is TGTGCCAGCAGCCAATTAGACAGGGGGGCAAACACTGAAGCTTTCTTT.

The J gene is TRBJ1-2, the V gene TRBV6-6; D gene unclear. CDR1 is MNHNY and CDR2 is SVGAGI in the germline V gene (reference sequence). Between the trimmed V and J ends, which lost 1 base and 8 bases, there was a span of 20 bases. The CDR3 contains 16 residues. The CDR3 DNA reads TGTGCCAGCAGTTACTATAGTCCTTCCGGGTCGGGAGGCTACACCTTC. Translation: CASSYYSPSGSGGYTF.

This clone occurred a few times. This rearrangement joins TRBV3-1 (or the pseudogene TRBV3-2) to TRBJ1-5, with 11 nucleotides matching TRBD1. Germline V lookup: CDR1 LGHDT, CDR2 YNNKEL (reference sequence). The CDR3 covers 12 residues. V was clipped by 4 bases and J by 13 bases; unmatched bases: 3. This CDR3 is CASSPDRGLQHF. The CDR3 DNA reads as TGTGCCAGCAGCCCGGACAGGGGGCTACAGCATTTT.

The chain couples TRBV7-9 to TRBJ1-1; no clear D. CDR1 is SEHNR, CDR2 FQNEAQ, per germline (reference sequence). V lost 10 bases to trimming and J lost 4 bases, with 13 bases between them. The CDR3 extends over 12 amino acids. The CDR3 region has the DNA TGTGCCATACGATCGGGTCGCACTGAAGCTTTCTTT. This encodes CAIRSGRTEAFF.

V usage is TRBV13 and J usage is TRBJ2-7; TRBD2 aligns across 7 bases. CDR1 is PRHDT and CDR2 is FYEKMQ in the germline V gene (reference sequence). Germline trimming cut 2 bases from V and 6 bases from J; bases unmatched to any gene: 13. The CDR3 runs 16 residues. Here the CDR3 DNA reads TGTGCCAGCAGCTTATCGGGGGGAATCAAGGCGAGCGAGCAGTACTTC. Residues: CASSLSGGIKASEQYF.

There are a few counts of this clone. The gene calls are TRBV25-1 and TRBJ1-6; no reliable D call. Between the trimmed V and J ends, which lost 3 bases and 9 bases, there was a span of 12 bases. Per germline, CDR1 MGHDK and CDR2 SYGVNS. This CDR3 has 14 residues. This chain's CDR3 is CASSENPRSSPLHF. The CDR3 coding sequence is TGTGCCAGCAGTGAGAACCCTAGGAGTTCACCCCTCCACTTT.

This chain links TRBV7-3 with TRBJ2-3; weak D call: TRBD2 (5 bases). The length of the CDR3 is 13 residues. CDR1 is SGHTA and CDR2 is FQGTGA in the germline V gene. Trimming shortened V by 5 bases and J by 4 bases, and 10 bases separated the two germline ends. This CDR3 is CASSRYGADTQYF. The CDR3 bases are TGTGCCAGCAGCCGATACGGGGCAGATACGCAGTATTTT.

The table lists this clone with a count of one. CDR3 in DNA: TGTGCCAGCAGCCCAGGACCTAACTATGGCTACACCTTC. This encodes CASSPGPNYGYTF. The rearrangement links TRBV7-9 to TRBJ1-2, with D uncertain. Trimming took off 5 bases at V and 0 bases at J, with 7 bases between the two ends. This CDR3 is 13 amino acids long. Germline V gives CDR1 SEHNR, CDR2 FQNEAQ (reference sequence).

The chain recombines TRBV6-2 or TRBV6-3 with TRBJ1-2, with TRBD1 matching 12 bases. Germline CDR1 is MNHEY and CDR2 is SVGEGT. The J segment lost 7 bases and the V segment lost 5 bases, leaving 14 bases of the junction unmatched. The CDR3 loop spans 17 amino acids. The CDR3 region has the DNA TGTGCCAGCAGTCTATCCGGGACAGGGGGCGTCGAGGCTGGCTACACCTTC. Encoded protein: CASSLSGTGGVEAGYTF.

The CDR3 is CASAPGSGATDTQYF. The CDR3 DNA reads TGCGCCAGCGCCCCGGGGAGCGGGGCAACAGATACGCAGTATTTT. The chain combines TRBV5-1 with TRBJ2-3; 7 nucleotides align to TRBD2. The CDR3 has 15 residues. CDR1 is SGHRS, CDR2 YFSETQ, per germline. V lost 7 bases and J lost 3; bases outside the gene matches: 11.

The V and J genes are TRBV9 and TRBJ2-7; TRBD1 matches 8 bases. The CDR3 loop spans 15 amino acids. Trimming at V came to 0 bases and at J to 4 bases, leaving 6 bases not matched to a gene. Germline values: CDR1 SGDLS, CDR2 YYNGEE. CDR3 bases: TGTGCCAGCAGCGTAGCAGCAGGGGGCGAGTACGAGCAGTACTTC. Amino acids: CASSVAAGGEYEQYF.

The chain combines TRBV15 with TRBJ2-5; D possibly corresponds to TRBD1 (6 bases). With 8 bases removed from V and 2 bases from J, the gap between germline ends came to 6 bases. Per germline, CDR1 LNHNV and CDR2 YYDKDF (reference sequence). The CDR3 length is 11 residues. The CDR3 DNA is TGTGCCACCGGACAGCAAGAGACCCAGTACTTC. This codes for CATGQQETQYF.

This chain connects TRBV7-2 to TRBJ2-3; unclear D gene. Germline V gene data show CDR1 as SGHTA and CDR2 as FQGNSA. Between the trimmed V and J ends, which lost 8 bases and 0 bases, there was a span of 15 bases. The CDR3 totals 15 residues. The CDR3 region has the DNA TGTGCCAGCGGAAGGGTGGTCTCTAGCACAGATACGCAGTATTTT. It translates to CASGRVVSSTDTQYF.

The chain recombines TRBV7-8 with TRBJ1-5; 9 nucleotides align to TRBD1. The CDR3 sequence is 17 residues long. Trimming removed 5 bases from V and 9 bases from J; junction bases left unmatched: 17. Germline V gene data show CDR1 as SGHVS and CDR2 as FQNEAQ. The CDR3 sequence is CASSETGTGTPGGPQHF. CDR3 bases: TGTGCCAGCAGCGAGACCGGGACAGGGACTCCAGGGGGGCCCCAGCATTTT.

The chain links TRBV2 to TRBJ1-2; 12 bases are a match to TRBD1. Germline CDR1 SNHLY, CDR2 FYNNEI. The ends lost 8 bases at V and 4 bases at J; junction bases unmatched: 8. The CDR3 consists of 15 residues. The CDR3 DNA reads as TGTGCCAGCCTCGGGACAGGGGGCGTCGGCTATGGCTACACCTTC. Residues: CASLGTGGVGYGYTF.

The rearrangement uses TRBV30 and TRBJ2-7; D is perhaps TRBD1 (6 bases). Deletions cut 1 base from V and 0 bases from J, with 13 bases between. The germline V gene has CDR1 GTSNPN and CDR2 SVGIG (reference sequence). CDR3 length: 15 residues. The CDR3 loop is CAWSGGQFYSYEQYF. The CDR3, as DNA: TGTGCCTGGAGTGGAGGACAGTTTTACTCCTACGAGCAGTACTTC. Combining the CDR3 with reference TRBV30 and TRBJ2-7 gives the whole variable domain SQTIHQWPATLVQPVGSPLSLECTVEGTSNPNLYWYRQAAGRGLQLLFYSVGIGQISSEVPQNLSASRPQDRQFILSSKKLLLSDSGFYLCAWSGGQFYSYEQYFGPGTRLTVT.

This chain uses TRBV28 with TRBJ2-3; 12 bases match TRBD1. CDR3 length equals 18 residues. The ends lost 4 bases at V and 4 bases at J; junction bases unmatched: 12. Germline CDR1 is MDHEN and CDR2 is SYDVKM. The CDR3 region is CASSSLLWDRGLADTQYF. The CDR3 DNA follows: TGTGCCAGCAGTTCCCTGCTCTGGGACAGGGGGCTAGCAGATACGCAGTATTTT. The whole variable domain, remainder taken from reference TRBV28 and TRBJ2-3, is DVKVTQSSRYLVKRTGEKVFLECVQDMDHENMFWYRQDPGLGLRLIYFSYDVKMKEKGDIPEGYSVSREKKERFSLILESASTNQTSMYLCASSSLLWDRGLADTQYFGPGTRLTVL.

This chain connects TRBV9 to TRBJ2-7; the match to TRBD1 covers 8 bases. Germline V CDR1 and CDR2: SGDLS, YYNGEE. V was pared by 0 bases and J by 7 bases, with 6 bases of the junction left unmatched. The CDR3 sequence is 14 residues long. In nucleotides, the CDR3 is TGTGCCAGCAGCGTAGACACAGGGGGGCGGGAGCAGTACTTC. This encodes CASSVDTGGREQYF.

The chain couples TRBV9 to TRBJ1-1; D possibly corresponds to TRBD1 (5 bases). The CDR3 is made up of 14 amino acids. With 4 bases removed from V and 3 bases from J, the gap between germline ends came to 13 bases. Germline CDR1 SGDLS, CDR2 YYNGEE. This CDR3 is CASSTLRGDTEAFF. The CDR3, as DNA: TGTGCCAGCAGCACTCTCCGGGGCGACACTGAAGCTTTCTTT.